The entry that follows covers one TCR beta chain sequence. The CDR3 loop spans 20 amino acids. Germline V lookup: CDR1 MNHEY, CDR2 SMNVEV (reference sequence). V lost 7 bases, J lost 0 bases, and 28 bases lay in between. These data come from a study of CD8 T cells in Susac syndrome. RNA totalling roughly 0.45 to 1 ug underwent reverse transcription with random hexamers. A multiplex approach, immunoSEQ multiplex PCR, amplified TCR beta CDR3 across 54 Vbeta and 13 Jbeta. TCRdb re-analysed the immunoSEQ multiplex PCR reads in MiXCR, keeping a single row per CDR3 protein. The sample contains about 120,000 distinct CDR3 sequences, 94% of which appear only once. Negative isolation yielded the CD8+ and CD4+ T cells, while FACS enriched the TEMRA cells.

This clonotype was sampled from a human donor in good health. The chain joins TRBV27 to TRBJ1-5; a possible D gene is TRBD1 (5 bases). What was sequenced was CD4+ T cells from PBMCs. The CDR3 region is CASTLSNWGRVKTSNQPQHF. The CDR3 nucleotides read TGTGCCAGCACCTTATCAAACTGGGGCAGGGTGAAGACTAGCAATCAGCCCCAGCATTTT.